Sequencing of this T cell receptor (beta chain) was carried out in a study of tumor-infiltrating lymphocytes in primary liver carcinoma. Regarding this clonotype: The germline gene is not matched at one end of the junction; a read error may be the cause.

The CDR3 has 13 amino acids. A primer in the constant region served to generate TCR beta cDNA from roughly 450 ng of total RNA. Libraries covering TCR beta were generated through three nested multiplex PCR rounds (using a slightly modified ARM-PCR). Primers for the first two PCR rounds were TRBV1-TRBV30 forward primers and a C-beta reverse primer (10 cycles per round). TCRdb reanalysed the multiplex PCR reads using MiXCR and keeps one entry per CDR3 protein. The table shows approximately 120,000 distinct CDR3 sequences, with around 64% occurring only once. Total RNA and DNA came together from around 20-30 mg of bulk tissue without cell sorting. All patients had surgically resected primary liver carcinoma.

Sequenced: liver tumor tissue from sampling region 3. Described subset: tumor region T3, left-lateral pole. The origin of this receptor is a woman in her sixties or seventies with primary liver carcinoma and hepatitis B virus infection. V gene TRBV12-3 or TRBV12-4 combines with J gene TRBJ2-7; no reliable D call. The CDR3 DNA is TGTGCCAGCCGTCTAGTGGGGTTCTACGAGCAATACTTC. It codes for CASRLVGFYEQYF.